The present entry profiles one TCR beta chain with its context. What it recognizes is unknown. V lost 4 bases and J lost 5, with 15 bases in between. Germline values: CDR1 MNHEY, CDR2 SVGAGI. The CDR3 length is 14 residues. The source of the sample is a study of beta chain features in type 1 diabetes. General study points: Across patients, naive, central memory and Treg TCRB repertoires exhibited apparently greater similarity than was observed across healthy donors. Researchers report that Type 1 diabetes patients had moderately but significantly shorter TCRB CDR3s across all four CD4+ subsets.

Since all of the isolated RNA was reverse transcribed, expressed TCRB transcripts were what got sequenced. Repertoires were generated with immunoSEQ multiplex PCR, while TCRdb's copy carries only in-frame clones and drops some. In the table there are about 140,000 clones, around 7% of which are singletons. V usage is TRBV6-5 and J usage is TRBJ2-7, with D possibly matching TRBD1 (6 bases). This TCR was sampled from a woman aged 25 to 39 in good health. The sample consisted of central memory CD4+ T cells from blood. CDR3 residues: CASSFGTGTHEQYF. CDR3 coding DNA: TGTGCCAGCAGTTTTGGAACAGGGACCCACGAGCAGTACTTC.